The TCR beta chain under discussion was sequenced for a study of breast tumors, draining lymph nodes, adjacent tissues. Details on this clonotype: The antigen is unknown.

Samples came from axillary lymph nodes draining the breast cancer. Germline CDR1 is DFQATT and CDR2 is SNEGSKA (reference sequence). Germline trimming cut 4 bases from V and 9 bases from J; bases unmatched to any gene: 8. CDR3 length equals 12 residues. General observations from the study: Luminal-like breast cancer showed significantly greater tumor-nontumor repertoire similarity than basal-like breast cancer did.

Using its own MiXCR run on the multiplex PCR reads, TCRdb lists one record per CDR3 protein. The sample lists about 180,000 distinct CDR3 sequences, 25% to 40% occurring once. The material sequenced was axillary lymph node tissue. V gene TRBV20-1 combines with J gene TRBJ2-5, with 7 bases identical to TRBD1. This TCR was sampled from a female donor with breast cancer. Some clones in this sample may be carry-over from other donors' samples. CDR3 residues: CSANRGNQPQYF. The CDR3 nucleotides read TGCAGTGCTAACAGGGGTAATCAGCCCCAGTACTTC.